A single sample is the source of the 8 T cell receptor beta chains below, sequenced in a study of blood T cell repertoires in COVID-19. The table came from immunoSEQ multiplex PCR; TCRdb's copy has only in-frame clones and leaves some out. The table shows 200,000 to 250,000 clones, with roughly 89% occurring only once. Sequenced: PBMCs or T cells enriched from blood (not recorded which). The receptors come from a man aged 25 to 45 who had been exposed to COVID-19.

The chain links TRBV5-6 to TRBJ2-1, with 10 positions matching TRBD1. CDR1 is SGHDT and CDR2 is YYEEEE in the germline V gene. CDR3 size: 18 residues. Trimming cost V 5 bases and J 6 bases; bases outside gene matches: 17. CDR3 DNA sequence: TGTGCCAGCAGACTTGACAGGGGGCGTGTTGAAGGGGGCAATGAGCAGTTCTTC. It codes for CASRLDRGRVEGGNEQFF.

The chain combines TRBV30 with TRBJ1-3; the D is unclear. The CDR3 spans 15 residues. Germline-derived CDR1 and CDR2 are GTSNPN and SVGIG (reference sequence). The DNA of the CDR3 is TGTGCGTATATCCCCGGAGGACTCGTGGGAAACACCATATATTTT. This encodes CAYIPGGLVGNTIYF.

The gene calls are TRBV4-1 and TRBJ1-6; 8 bases fit TRBD1. V gave up 1 base and J gave up 12 bases; unmatched junction bases: 11. The germline gives CDR1 MGHRA, CDR2 YSYEKL. The CDR3 sequence is 16 residues long. Here the CDR3 reads CASSQGPRDRRLPLHF. The CDR3 DNA reads as TGCGCCAGCAGCCAAGGACCTCGGGACAGGCGATTACCCCTCCACTTT.

The CDR3 region has the DNA TGCGCCAGCAGCCAAGAAAGGCGGCAGCCCCAGCATTTT. Its translation: CASSQERRQPQHF. This chain links TRBV4-1 with TRBJ1-5; D is unclear. This CDR3 has 13 residues. V was trimmed by 0 bases and J by 7 bases, leaving 7 bases between them. Germline CDR1 is MGHRA and CDR2 is YSYEKL.

The chain couples TRBV7-9 to TRBJ2-7; 7 bases match TRBD2. The V gene end was trimmed by 8 bases and the J gene end by 6 bases; junction bases not matched to a gene: 13. The CDR3 is 14 amino acids. Germline V gene data show CDR1 as SEHNR and CDR2 as FQNEAQ (reference sequence). The chain's CDR3 is CASSPGGPHLEQYF. CDR3 nucleotide sequence: TGTGCCAGCTCACCGGGGGGACCCCACCTCGAGCAGTACTTC.

The rearrangement joins TRBV6-5 to TRBJ1-2; tentatively, D is TRBD1 (6 bases). Trimming took 4 bases from V and 6 from J, leaving 15 bases between them. Looked up from germline, CDR1 is MNHEY and CDR2 is SVGAGI. This CDR3 is 14 amino acids long. The DNA for the CDR3 is TGTGCCAGCAGTTGGACAGCTAAAAGAGATGGCTACACCTTC. Amino acids: CASSWTAKRDGYTF.

In its sample, this clone was seen a few times. V and J are TRBV2 and TRBJ1-4; D might be TRBD1 (5 bases). Per germline, CDR1 SNHLY and CDR2 FYNNEI. V was shortened by 6 bases and J by 8 bases, with 16 bases between the two germline ends. The CDR3 contains 14 residues. The CDR3 loop is CASSNTRRGEKLFF. CDR3 in DNA: TGTGCCAGCAGCAACACCCGGAGGGGCGAAAAACTGTTTTTT.

The J gene is TRBJ1-4, the V gene TRBV5-4; 8 positions agree with TRBD1. CDR3 length: 13 amino acids. Germline assignment: CDR1 SGHNT and CDR2 YYREEE (reference sequence). Germline trimming cut 6 bases from V and 7 bases from J; bases unmatched to any gene: 5. The CDR3 coding sequence is TGTGCCAGCACGGACAGGGCGGTTGAAAAACTGTTTTTT. This codes for CASTDRAVEKLFF.